This T cell receptor (beta chain) was observed in a study of cytomegalovirus exposure and HLA in healthy donors. General study points: Relative to the approximately 680-donor mean, N-insertions were reportedly fewer in an Asian-associated ancestry cluster in a later analysis.

As to this clone: Its target is unknown.

There are 13 residues in the CDR3. Germline values: CDR1 LNHDA, CDR2 SQIVND (reference sequence). V lost 5 bases to trimming and J lost 7 bases, with 12 bases between them. The study ran its PCR with 60 Vbeta and 13 Jbeta primers. Using immunoSEQ multiplex PCR, the repertoire was profiled, and TCRdb retains in-frame clones only, with some absent. The table records 150,000 to 200,000 clones, nearly 80% of them present only once. The V and J genes are TRBV19 and TRBJ2-1, with D perhaps matching TRBD2 (6 bases). The clonotype was recovered from a female donor in good health and CMV-seronegative. The sequenced sample consisted of PBMCs. Written as DNA, the CDR3 is TGTGCCAGTAGTGCAGGGACTGCTAATGAGCAGTTCTTC. This encodes CASSAGTANEQFF.